This T cell receptor (beta chain) originates from a study of T-cell memory formation after mild COVID-19. Study observations and caveats: The main location of contracting CD4+ clones was CM and EM, and that of contracting CD8+ clones was EMRA.

This clonotype was counted a few times. Its antigen is still unknown. Germline loops: CDR1 SGDLS, CDR2 YYNGEE. Trimming took 0 bases from V and 5 from J, leaving 11 bases between them. This CDR3 has 14 residues. A 5'RACE reaction primed in the constant segment made cDNA libraries of TCR alpha and TCR beta, and these carried sample barcodes and UMIs. TCRdb called the 5' RACE reads again in MiXCR, with one record for every CDR3 protein. The sample lists about 310,000 distinct CDR3 sequences, more than 15% occurring once. The clonotype originates from a man aged 18 to 29 who had mild COVID-19 (a few samples of this study predate the infection). Cell type and time point are not known. The chain recombines TRBV9 with TRBJ1-1, with D unclear. The sample consisted of PBMCs or a T cell subset sorted from them (not recorded which). The CDR3 loop is CASSVVGDETEAFF. The CDR3 DNA sequence: TGTGCCAGCAGCGTAGTGGGTGATGAGACTGAAGCTTTCTTT.